Listed below are T cell receptor beta chains from one sample, sequenced in a study of T cell responses to AZD1222 COVID-19 vaccine. Clones were sequenced by immunoSEQ multiplex PCR, and TCRdb holds only the in-frame ones, with some missing. Altogether about 130,000 clones are present, over 85% being singletons, with the ten largest covering 0.9% to 1.4%. Sequenced material: peripheral blood, taken 28 days after the second AZD1222 dose. These receptors were collected from an adult who received the AZD1222 COVID-19 vaccine. Both conserved end residues are part of each CDR3. The D gene is left open where the match is weak. Rows may omit the clone size; those that give it use once, few, many or a size class.

clone_size	v_call	d_call	j_call	cdr3_nt	cdr3_aa
.	TRBV6-5	.	TRBJ1-4	TGTGCCAGTACCGGACAAATATGGGAAAAACTGTTTTTT	CASTGQIWEKLFF
.	TRBV30	.	TRBJ1-1	TGTGCCTGGAGTAGGAGCAACACTGAAGCTTTCTTT	CAWSRSNTEAFF
.	TRBV6-5	.	TRBJ2-3	TGTGCCAGCAAATTTTCCACGATAGATACGCAGTATTTT	CASKFSTIDTQYF
.	TRBV7-6	TRBD1	TRBJ1-2	TGTGCCAGCAGCCTTAAAACAGGGGGCAACTATGGCTACACCTTC	CASSLKTGGNYGYTF
.	TRBV9	.	TRBJ2-1	TGTGCCAGCAGCGTTGTGGGGGCCTCCTACAATGAGCAGTTCTTC	CASSVVGASYNEQFF
.	TRBV28	TRBD1	TRBJ1-1	TGTGCCAGCAGCCCAACAGGGGGGAACACTGAAGCTTTCTTT	CASSPTGGNTEAFF
.	TRBV7-2	.	TRBJ1-2	TGTGCCAGCAGCTTGCCACAGATCACCTATGGCTACACCTTC	CASSLPQITYGYTF
.	TRBV7-9	TRBD1	TRBJ1-1	TGTGCCAGCAGCACCGACAGGGAGGACACTGAAGCTTTCTTT	CASSTDREDTEAFF
once	TRBV6-5	TRBD1	TRBJ1-2	TGTGCCACTACCGACAGGGCTTTTAACGGCTACACCTTC	CATTDRAFNGYTF
.	TRBV3-1/TRBV3-2	TRBD2	TRBJ2-3	TGTGCCAGCAGCCAAGATGGGACTAGCGGGAGGGCGCAGTATTTT	CASSQDGTSGRAQYF
.	TRBV9	.	TRBJ1-1	TGTGCCAGCAGCGTAGGATGGGGGGCGGTGACTGAAGCTTTCTTT	CASSVGWGAVTEAFF
.	TRBV6-5	.	TRBJ1-5	TGTGCCAGCAGGTCCAGGGGAGGTGGCAATCAGCCCCAGCATTTT	CASRSRGGGNQPQHF
once	TRBV15	.	TRBJ2-1	TGTGCCACCAGCAGAAAAACTTGGGATGAGCAGTTCTTC	CATSRKTWDEQFF
.	TRBV27	.	TRBJ1-2	TGTGCCAGCAGTTTAGGGGAACCCCTTAACTATGGCTACACCTTC	CASSLGEPLNYGYTF
.	TRBV13	.	TRBJ2-7	TGTGCCAGCAGCAGGAGCTCCTACGAGCAGTACTTC	CASSRSSYEQYF
.	TRBV19	TRBD2	TRBJ2-6	TGTGCCAGTAATCAGCGGGGGGGCATCGGGGCCAACGTCCTGACTTTC	CASNQRGGIGANVLTF
once	TRBV11-2	.	TRBJ2-7	TGTGCCAGCAGCCCAGTCACCGGGACAAGTGCCTACGAGCAGTACTTC	CASSPVTGTSAYEQYF
.	TRBV27	.	TRBJ2-7	TGTGCCAGCAGATCATATGGGTCTCCTGAGGGGTACGAGCAGTACTTC	CASRSYGSPEGYEQYF
.	TRBV11-3	.	TRBJ2-1	TGTGCCAGCAGCTTAGAAGTTGGAGGAGGGGGCTACAATGAGCAGTTCTTC	CASSLEVGGGGYNEQFF
once	TRBV7-2	.	TRBJ1-1	TGTGCCAGCAGCTTAGGAGGGGGGAGCACTGAAGCTTTCTTT	CASSLGGGSTEAFF
once	TRBV7-2	TRBD2	TRBJ2-7	TGTGCCAGCAGCTTAGAATCTAGCGGGGCAGGCGAGCAGTACTTC	CASSLESSGAGEQYF
few	TRBV7-9	.	TRBJ1-6	TGTGCCAGCAGCCTAACCGGGGCTGGCAATTCACCCCTCCACTTT	CASSLTGAGNSPLHF
.	TRBV12-3/TRBV12-4	.	TRBJ2-7	TGTGCCAGCGGGAGGGGGGTCGGTGAGCAGTACTTC	CASGRGVGEQYF
.	TRBV6-2/TRBV6-3	TRBD1	TRBJ1-5	TGTGCCAGCAGCTCCATGGGACAGGGGGTGAGCAATCAGCCCCAGCATTTT	CASSSMGQGVSNQPQHF
.	TRBV19	TRBD1	TRBJ2-7	TGTGCCAGTAGTACCGGGACAGGGTCCTACGAGCAGTACTTC	CASSTGTGSYEQYF
.	TRBV28	TRBD2	TRBJ2-3	TGTGCCAGCAGCCAACCCCCTAGCGGTCTTACAGATACGCAGTATTTT	CASSQPPSGLTDTQYF
.	TRBV11-3	.	TRBJ2-6	TGTGCCAGCAGCTTAGGCAGGGGAGGCTCTGGGGCCAACGTCCTGACTTTC	CASSLGRGGSGANVLTF
.	TRBV7-2	.	TRBJ1-5	TGTGCCAGCAGCTTAGCGAGAGCCCCAAATCAGCCCCAGCATTTT	CASSLARAPNQPQHF
.	TRBV3-1/TRBV3-2	TRBD1	TRBJ1-6	TGTGCCAGCAGCCAGTACCAGGGGGCAAATTCACCCCTCCACTTT	CASSQYQGANSPLHF
.	TRBV7-9	.	TRBJ2-7	TGTGCCAGCAGCCGCGATGGTTGGTGGGAGCAGTACTTC	CASSRDGWWEQYF